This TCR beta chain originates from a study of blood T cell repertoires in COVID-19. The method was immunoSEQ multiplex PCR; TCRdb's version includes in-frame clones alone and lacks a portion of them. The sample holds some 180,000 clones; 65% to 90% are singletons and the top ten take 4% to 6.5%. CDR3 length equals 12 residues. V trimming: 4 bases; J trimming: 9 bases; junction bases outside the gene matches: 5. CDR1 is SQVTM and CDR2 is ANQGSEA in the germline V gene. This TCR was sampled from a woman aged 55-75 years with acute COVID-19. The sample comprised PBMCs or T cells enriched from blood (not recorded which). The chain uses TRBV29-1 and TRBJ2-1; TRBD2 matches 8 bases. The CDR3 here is CSVGREAGEQFF. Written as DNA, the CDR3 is TGCAGCGTTGGGCGGGAGGCTGGTGAGCAGTTCTTC.